These 9 T cell receptor beta chains were sequenced from one sample in a study of T-cell memory formation after mild COVID-19. TCRdb re-derived calls from the 5' RACE reads in MiXCR, one entry per CDR3 protein. This table has 75,000 to 90,000 distinct CDR3 sequences, over 11% appearing once. What was sequenced was PBMCs or a T cell subset sorted from them (not recorded which). The receptors here all came from an adult woman who had mild COVID-19 (a few samples of this study predate the infection). Cell type and time point are not known.

The chain recombines TRBV29-1 with TRBJ2-1; 8 bases align to TRBD1. V trimming: 7 bases; J trimming: 9 bases; junction bases outside the gene matches: 11. CDR1 is SQVTM and CDR2 is ANQGSEA in the germline V gene. The CDR3 is made up of 13 amino acids. The CDR3 region is CSASDREASEQFF. In DNA, the CDR3 is TGCAGCGCTTCGGACAGGGAAGCCAGTGAGCAGTTCTTC.

The chain has TRBV6-1 and TRBJ1-5; TRBD1 is a possible D gene (5 bases). This CDR3 spans 14 amino acids. Trimming removed 6 bases from V and 7 bases from J, with 16 bases in between. Germline V CDR1 and CDR2: MNHNS, SASEGT. Written as DNA, the CDR3 is TGTGCCAGCAGCATCTTTGAGCGGGGGCAGCCCCAGCATTTT. It encodes CASSIFERGQPQHF.

This clonotype came up a few times. A junction end diverges from the germline sequence, so it may reflect a read error. The V call is TRBV25-1, the J call TRBJ1-1, with a possible D match to TRBD1 (5 bases). Germline V lookup: CDR1 MGHDK, CDR2 SYGVNS. The CDR3 is made up of 13 amino acids. The CDR3 sequence: CASSEFVGAEAFF. For the CDR3, the DNA is TGTGCCAGCAGTGAATTTGTAGGGGCTGAGGCTTTCTTT. The complete variable domain, with remaining parts taken from reference TRBV25-1 and TRBJ1-1, reads EADIYQTPRYLVIGTGKKITLECSQTMGHDKMYWYQQDPGMELHLIHYSYGVNSTEKGDLSSESTVSRIRTEHFPLTLESARPSHTSQYLCASSEFVGAEAFFGQGTRLTVV.

The sample holds many counts of this clonotype. The rearrangement joins TRBV7-9 to TRBJ2-1; 11 bases line up with TRBD2. CDR1 SEHNR and CDR2 FQNEAQ come from the germline V gene (reference sequence). V trimming: 5 bases; J trimming: 4 bases; junction bases outside the gene matches: 4. CDR3 length: 15 residues. As DNA, the CDR3 is TGTGCCAGCAGCGCGACTAGCGGGGCGTACAATGAGCAGTTCTTC. Translated: CASSATSGAYNEQFF.

This clonotype was seen more than once but under ten times. The chain carries TRBV29-1 and TRBJ1-2; a possible D gene is TRBD1 (5 bases). CDR3 length: 13 amino acids. The V end was cut by 7 bases, the J end by 2 bases, with 14 bases between. Germline CDR1 reads SQVTM; CDR2 reads ANQGSEA. The CDR3 bases are TGCAGCGCCTTAGGGGAATACAACTATGGCTACACCTTC. It encodes CSALGEYNYGYTF.

This clonotype showed up just a few times. This chain uses TRBV4-3 with TRBJ2-7, with 7 bases lining up with TRBD1. The germline CDR1 and CDR2 sequences are LGHNA and YSLEER. The CDR3 totals 17 residues. V lost 0 bases and J lost 3; bases outside the gene matches: 11. DNA of the CDR3: TGCGCCAGCAGCCAAGATTTAGCGACAGGGAGAGGCTACGAGCAGTACTTC. Translation: CASSQDLATGRGYEQYF.

V and J are TRBV27 and TRBJ2-1; D perhaps matches TRBD2 (5 bases). Germline V gives CDR1 MNHEY, CDR2 SMNVEV (reference sequence). V lost 2 bases, J lost 8 bases, and 13 bases lay in between. This CDR3 contains 14 residues. CDR3 sequence (DNA): TGTGCCAGCAGTTTAGAGGGCCTTTGGGATGAGCAGTTCTTC. Translated, it gives CASSLEGLWDEQFF.

In this sample, this clonotype turned up a few times. J is TRBJ2-7 and V is TRBV7-9; TRBD2 is a possible D gene (5 bases). The ends were cut back, 1 base at V and 4 bases at J, with 14 bases in the middle. CDR1 and CDR2 from the germline V gene are SEHNR and FQNEAQ (reference sequence). This CDR3 comprises 15 residues. The CDR3 DNA sequence: TGTGCCAGCAGCTTAGGTTCCAGCGGAGAGTACGAGCAGTACTTC. Translating gives CASSLGSSGEYEQYF. Using reference TRBV7-9 and TRBJ2-7 for the parts outside the CDR3, the full variable domain is DTGVSQNPRHKITKRGQNVTFRCDPISEHNRLYWYRQTLGQGPEFLTYFQNEAQLEKSRLLSDRFSAERPKGSFSTLEIQRTEQGDSAMYLCASSLGSSGEYEQYFGPGTRLTVT.

This clonotype was picked up a small number of times. The rearrangement uses TRBV29-1 and TRBJ2-2; D assignment may be TRBD1 or TRBD2 (6 bases each). The CDR3 has 16 residues. Germline CDR1 reads SQVTM; CDR2 reads ANQGSEA. The V end was cut by 6 bases, the J end by 5 bases, with 22 bases between. The CDR3 reads CSVAGGTAIKTGELFF. The CDR3 DNA sequence: TGCAGCGTAGCCGGGGGCACGGCCATTAAAACCGGGGAGCTGTTTTTT.